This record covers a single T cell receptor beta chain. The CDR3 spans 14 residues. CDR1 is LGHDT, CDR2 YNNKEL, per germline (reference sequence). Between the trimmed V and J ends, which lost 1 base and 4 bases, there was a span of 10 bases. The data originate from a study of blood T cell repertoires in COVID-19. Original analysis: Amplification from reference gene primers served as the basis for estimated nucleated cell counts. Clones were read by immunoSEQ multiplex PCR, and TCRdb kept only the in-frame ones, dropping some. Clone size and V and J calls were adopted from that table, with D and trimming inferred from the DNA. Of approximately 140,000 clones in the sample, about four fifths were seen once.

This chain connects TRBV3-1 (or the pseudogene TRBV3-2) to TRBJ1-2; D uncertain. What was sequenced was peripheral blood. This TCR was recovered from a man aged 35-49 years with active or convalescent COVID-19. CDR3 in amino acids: CASSQGEGRYGYTF. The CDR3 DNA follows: TGTGCCAGCAGCCAAGGGGAGGGTCGCTATGGCTACACCTTC.